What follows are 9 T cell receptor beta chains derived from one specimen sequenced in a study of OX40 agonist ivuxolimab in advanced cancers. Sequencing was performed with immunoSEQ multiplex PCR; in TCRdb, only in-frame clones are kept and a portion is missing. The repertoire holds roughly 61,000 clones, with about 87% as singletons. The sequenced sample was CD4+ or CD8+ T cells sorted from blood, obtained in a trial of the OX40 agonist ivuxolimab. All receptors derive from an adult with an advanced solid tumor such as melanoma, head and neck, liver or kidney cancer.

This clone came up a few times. CDR3 sequence reads: CASSLAQGKTGELFF. In DNA, the CDR3 is TGTGCCAGCAGCTTGGCGCAGGGAAAGACCGGGGAGCTGTTTTTT. The chain employs TRBV5-4 and TRBJ2-2; a weak D match, TRBD1 (5 bases). Per the germline V gene, CDR1 is SGHNT and CDR2 is YYREEE (reference sequence). CDR3 length: 15 residues. With 0 bases removed from V and 5 bases from J, the gap between germline ends came to 11 bases.

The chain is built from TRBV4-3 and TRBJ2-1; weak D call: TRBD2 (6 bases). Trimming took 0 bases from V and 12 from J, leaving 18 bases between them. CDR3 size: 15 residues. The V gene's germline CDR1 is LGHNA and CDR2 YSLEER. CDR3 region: CASSQDGRGSAGQFF. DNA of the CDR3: TGCGCCAGCAGCCAAGACGGGCGGGGATCAGCGGGGCAGTTCTTC.

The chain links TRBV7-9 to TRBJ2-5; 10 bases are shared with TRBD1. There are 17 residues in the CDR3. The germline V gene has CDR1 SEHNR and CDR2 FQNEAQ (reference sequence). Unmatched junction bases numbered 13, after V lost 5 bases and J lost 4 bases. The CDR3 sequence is CASSPQGRQGAGETQYF. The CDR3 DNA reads TGTGCCAGCAGCCCCCAAGGAAGACAGGGGGCAGGAGAGACCCAGTACTTC.

This CDR3 is CASSSRQPDTQYF. CDR3 nucleotide sequence: TGTGCCAGTAGTTCCCGACAGCCAGATACGCAGTATTTT. The V call is TRBV19, the J call TRBJ2-3, with D maybe TRBD1 (5 bases). The CDR3 runs 13 residues. Trimming took off 5 bases at V and 4 bases at J, with 10 bases between the two ends. Germline CDR1 reads LNHDA; CDR2 reads SQIVND (reference sequence).

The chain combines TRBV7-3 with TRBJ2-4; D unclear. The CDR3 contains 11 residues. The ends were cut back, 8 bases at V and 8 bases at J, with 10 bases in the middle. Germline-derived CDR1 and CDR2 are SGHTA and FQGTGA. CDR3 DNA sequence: TGTGCCAGCTCTGTCGGAGACATTCAGTACTTC. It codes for CASSVGDIQYF.

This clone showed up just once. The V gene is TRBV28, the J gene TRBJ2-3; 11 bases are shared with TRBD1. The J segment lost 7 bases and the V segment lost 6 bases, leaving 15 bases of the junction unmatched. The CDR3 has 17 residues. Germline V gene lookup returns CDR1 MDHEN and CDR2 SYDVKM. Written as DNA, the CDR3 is TGTGCCAGCAGGGACAGGGGGCTGAGGGACTCCGCATATACGCAGTATTTT. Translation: CASRDRGLRDSAYTQYF. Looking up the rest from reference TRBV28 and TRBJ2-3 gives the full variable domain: DVKVTQSSRYLVKRTGEKVFLECVQDMDHENMFWYRQDPGLGLRLIYFSYDVKMKEKGDIPEGYSVSREKKERFSLILESASTNQTSMYLCASRDRGLRDSAYTQYFGPGTRLTVL.

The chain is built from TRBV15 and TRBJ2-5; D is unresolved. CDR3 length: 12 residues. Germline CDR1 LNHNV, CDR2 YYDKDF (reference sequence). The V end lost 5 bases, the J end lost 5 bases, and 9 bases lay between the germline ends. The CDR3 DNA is TGTGCCACCAGCCGAGGCTGGGAGACCCAGTACTTC. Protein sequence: CATSRGWETQYF.

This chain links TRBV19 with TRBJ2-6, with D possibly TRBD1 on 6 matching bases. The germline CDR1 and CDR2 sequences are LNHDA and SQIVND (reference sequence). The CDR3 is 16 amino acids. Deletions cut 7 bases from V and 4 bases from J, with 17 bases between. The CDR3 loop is CASTIWSGAGANVLTF. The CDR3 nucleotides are TGTGCCAGTACCATTTGGTCAGGGGCCGGGGCCAACGTCCTGACTTTC.

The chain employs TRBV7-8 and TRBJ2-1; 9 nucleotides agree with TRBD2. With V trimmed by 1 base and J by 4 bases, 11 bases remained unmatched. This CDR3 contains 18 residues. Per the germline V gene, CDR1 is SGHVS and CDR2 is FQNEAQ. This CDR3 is CASSLVSAGLAFYNEQFF. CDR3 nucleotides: TGTGCCAGCAGCTTAGTGTCAGCCGGACTAGCGTTTTACAATGAGCAGTTCTTC.